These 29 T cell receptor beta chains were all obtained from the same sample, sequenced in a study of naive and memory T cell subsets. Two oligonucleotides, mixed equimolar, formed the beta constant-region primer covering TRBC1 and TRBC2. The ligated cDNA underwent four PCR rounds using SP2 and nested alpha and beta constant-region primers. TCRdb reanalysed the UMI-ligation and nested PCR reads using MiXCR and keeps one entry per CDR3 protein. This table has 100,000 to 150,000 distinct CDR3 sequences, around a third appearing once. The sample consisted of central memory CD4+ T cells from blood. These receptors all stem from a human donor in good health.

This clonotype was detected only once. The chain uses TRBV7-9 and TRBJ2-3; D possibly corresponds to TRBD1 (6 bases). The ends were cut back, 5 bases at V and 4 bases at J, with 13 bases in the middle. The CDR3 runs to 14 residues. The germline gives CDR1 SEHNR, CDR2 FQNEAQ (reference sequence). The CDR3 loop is CASSLTGSADTQYF. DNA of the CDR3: TGTGCCAGCAGCCTGACAGGAAGTGCAGATACGCAGTATTTT.

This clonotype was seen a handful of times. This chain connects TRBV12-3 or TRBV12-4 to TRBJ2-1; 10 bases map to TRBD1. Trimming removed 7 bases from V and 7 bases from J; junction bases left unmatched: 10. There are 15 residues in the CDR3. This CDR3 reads CASTVTGTGANEQFF. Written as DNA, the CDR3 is TGTGCCAGCACTGTGACCGGGACAGGGGCGAATGAGCAGTTCTTC.

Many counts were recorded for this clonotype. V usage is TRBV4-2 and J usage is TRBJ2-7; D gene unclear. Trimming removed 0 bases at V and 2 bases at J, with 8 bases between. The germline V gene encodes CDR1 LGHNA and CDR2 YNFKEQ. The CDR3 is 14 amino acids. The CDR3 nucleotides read TGTGCCAGCAGCCAAGAGACCCTAGCCTACGAGCAGTACTTC. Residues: CASSQETLAYEQYF.

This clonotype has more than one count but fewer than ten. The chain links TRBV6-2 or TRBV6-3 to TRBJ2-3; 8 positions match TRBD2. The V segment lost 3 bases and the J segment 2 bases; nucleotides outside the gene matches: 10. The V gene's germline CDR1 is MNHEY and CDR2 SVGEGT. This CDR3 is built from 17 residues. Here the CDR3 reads CASSYPQIAGSTDTQYF. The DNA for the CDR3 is TGTGCCAGCAGTTATCCCCAAATAGCGGGGTCCACAGATACGCAGTATTTT.

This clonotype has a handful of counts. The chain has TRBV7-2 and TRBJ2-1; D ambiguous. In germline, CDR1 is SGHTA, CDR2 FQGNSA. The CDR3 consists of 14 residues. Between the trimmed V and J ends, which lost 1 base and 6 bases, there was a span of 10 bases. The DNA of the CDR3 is TGTGCCAGCAGCTTAGTAGTAACTGGCAATGAGCAGTTCTTC. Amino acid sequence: CASSLVVTGNEQFF.

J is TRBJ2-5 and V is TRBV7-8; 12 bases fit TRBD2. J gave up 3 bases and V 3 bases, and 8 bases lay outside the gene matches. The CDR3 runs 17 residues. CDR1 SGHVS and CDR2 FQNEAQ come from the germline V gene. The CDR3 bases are TGTGCCAGCAGCTTCACCTCCGGACTAGCGGGGAAAGAGACCCAGTACTTC. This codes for CASSFTSGLAGKETQYF. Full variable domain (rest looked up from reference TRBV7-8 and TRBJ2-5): GAGVSQSPRYKVAKRGQDVALRCDPISGHVSLFWYQQALGQGPEFLTYFQNEAQLDKSGLPSDRFFAERPEGSVSTLKIQRTQQEDSAVYLCASSFTSGLAGKETQYFGPGTRLLVL.

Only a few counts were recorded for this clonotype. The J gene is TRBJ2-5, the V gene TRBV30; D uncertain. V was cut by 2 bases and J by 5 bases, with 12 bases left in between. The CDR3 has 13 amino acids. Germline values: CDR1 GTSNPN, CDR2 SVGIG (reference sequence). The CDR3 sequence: CAWSLGNEETQYF. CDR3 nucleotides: TGTGCCTGGAGTTTGGGGAATGAGGAGACCCAGTACTTC.

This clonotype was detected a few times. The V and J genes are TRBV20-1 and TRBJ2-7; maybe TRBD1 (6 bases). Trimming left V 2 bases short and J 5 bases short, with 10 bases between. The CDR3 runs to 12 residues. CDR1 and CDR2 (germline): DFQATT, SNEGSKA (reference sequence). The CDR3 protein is CSARRQVHEQYF. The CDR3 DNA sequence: TGCAGTGCTAGACGACAGGTCCACGAGCAGTACTTC.

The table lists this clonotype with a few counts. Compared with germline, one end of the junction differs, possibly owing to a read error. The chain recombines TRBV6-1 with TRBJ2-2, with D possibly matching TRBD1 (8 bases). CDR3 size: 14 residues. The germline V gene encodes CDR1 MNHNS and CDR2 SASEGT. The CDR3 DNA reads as TGTGCCAGCAGGGAAGGACAGGGAGGGGGGGAGCTGTTTTTT. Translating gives CASREGQGGGELFF.

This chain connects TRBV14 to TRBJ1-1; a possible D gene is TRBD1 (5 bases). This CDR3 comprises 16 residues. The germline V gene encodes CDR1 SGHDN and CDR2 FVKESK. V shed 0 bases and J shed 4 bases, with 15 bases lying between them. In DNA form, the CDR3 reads TGTGCCAGCAGCCAAGAAGGGCAGGGCCCAAGCACTGAAGCTTTCTTT. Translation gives CASSQEGQGPSTEAFF. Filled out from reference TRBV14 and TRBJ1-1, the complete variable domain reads EAGVTQFPSHSVIEKGQTVTLRCDPISGHDNLYWYRRVMGKEIKFLLHFVKESKQDESGMPNNRFLAERTGGTYSTLKVQPAELEDSGVYFCASSQEGQGPSTEAFFGQGTRLTVV.

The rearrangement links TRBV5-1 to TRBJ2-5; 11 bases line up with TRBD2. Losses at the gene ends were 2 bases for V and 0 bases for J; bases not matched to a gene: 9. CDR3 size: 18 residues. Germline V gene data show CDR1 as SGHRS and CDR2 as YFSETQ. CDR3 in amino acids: CASSFELAGAPYQETQYF. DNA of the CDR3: TGCGCCAGCAGCTTCGAACTAGCGGGAGCCCCGTACCAAGAGACCCAGTACTTC.

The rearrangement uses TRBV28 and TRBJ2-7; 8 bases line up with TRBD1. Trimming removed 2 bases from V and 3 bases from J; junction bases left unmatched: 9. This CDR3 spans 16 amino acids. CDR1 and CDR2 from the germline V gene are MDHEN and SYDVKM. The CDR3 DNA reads TGTGCCAGCAGTTTAAGGACAGGGTTCTCTGTCTACGAGCAGTACTTC. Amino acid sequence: CASSLRTGFSVYEQYF.

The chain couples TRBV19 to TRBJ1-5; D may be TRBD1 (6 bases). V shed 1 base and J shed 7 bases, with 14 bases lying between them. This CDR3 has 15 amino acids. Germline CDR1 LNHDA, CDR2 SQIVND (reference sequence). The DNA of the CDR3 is TGTGCCAGTAGTATAGGGTTGGGGGGCGGACAGCCCCAGCATTTT. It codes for CASSIGLGGGQPQHF.

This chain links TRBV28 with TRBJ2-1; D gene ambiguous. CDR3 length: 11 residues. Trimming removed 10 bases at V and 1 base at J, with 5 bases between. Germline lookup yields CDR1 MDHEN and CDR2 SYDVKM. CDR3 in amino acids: CAIRSYNEQFF. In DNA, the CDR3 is TGTGCCATACGGTCCTACAATGAGCAGTTCTTC.

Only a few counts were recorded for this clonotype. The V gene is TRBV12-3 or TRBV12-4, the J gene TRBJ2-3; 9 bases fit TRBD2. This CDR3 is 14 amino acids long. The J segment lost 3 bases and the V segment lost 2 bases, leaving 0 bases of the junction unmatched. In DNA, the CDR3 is TGTGCCAGCAGTTTACTAGCGGGAACAGATACGCAGTATTTT. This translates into CASSLLAGTDTQYF.

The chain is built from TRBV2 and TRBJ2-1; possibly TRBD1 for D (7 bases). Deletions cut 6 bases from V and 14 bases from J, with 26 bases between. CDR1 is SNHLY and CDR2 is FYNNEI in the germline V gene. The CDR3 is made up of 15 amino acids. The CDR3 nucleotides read TGTGCCAGCAGCATCCCGAGGGTCGACAGGGAGGAAGAGTTCTTC. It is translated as CASSIPRVDREEEFF. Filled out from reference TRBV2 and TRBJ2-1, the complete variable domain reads EPEVTQTPSHQVTQMGQEVILRCVPISNHLYFYWYRQILGQKVEFLVSFYNNEISEKSEIFDDQFSVERPDGSNFTLKIRSTKLEDSAMYFCASSIPRVDREEEFFGPGTRLTVL.

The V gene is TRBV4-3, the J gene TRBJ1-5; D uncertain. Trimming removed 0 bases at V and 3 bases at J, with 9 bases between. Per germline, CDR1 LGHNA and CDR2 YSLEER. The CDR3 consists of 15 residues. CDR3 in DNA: TGCGCCAGCAGCCAAGATGCCAGCCTCAATCAGCCCCAGCATTTT. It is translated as CASSQDASLNQPQHF.

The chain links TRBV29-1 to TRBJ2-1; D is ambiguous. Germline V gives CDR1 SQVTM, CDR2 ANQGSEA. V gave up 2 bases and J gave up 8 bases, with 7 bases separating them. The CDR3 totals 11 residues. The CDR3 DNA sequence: TGCAGCGTTGAACCTGGCGATGAGCAGTTCTTC. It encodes CSVEPGDEQFF.

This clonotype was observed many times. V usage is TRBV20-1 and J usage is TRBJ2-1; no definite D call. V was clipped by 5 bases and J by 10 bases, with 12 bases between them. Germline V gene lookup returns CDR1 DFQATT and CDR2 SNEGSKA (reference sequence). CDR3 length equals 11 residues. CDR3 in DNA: TGCAGTGCTCAAATTCAAGGCGAGCAGTTCTTC. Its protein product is CSAQIQGEQFF.

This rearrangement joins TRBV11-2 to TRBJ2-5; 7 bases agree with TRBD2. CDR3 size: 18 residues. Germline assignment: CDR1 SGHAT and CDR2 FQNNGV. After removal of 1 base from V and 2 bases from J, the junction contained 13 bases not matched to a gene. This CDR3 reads CASSLGGRAEGRQETQYF. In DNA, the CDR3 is TGTGCCAGCAGCTTAGGAGGGAGGGCCGAGGGTCGACAAGAGACCCAGTACTTC.

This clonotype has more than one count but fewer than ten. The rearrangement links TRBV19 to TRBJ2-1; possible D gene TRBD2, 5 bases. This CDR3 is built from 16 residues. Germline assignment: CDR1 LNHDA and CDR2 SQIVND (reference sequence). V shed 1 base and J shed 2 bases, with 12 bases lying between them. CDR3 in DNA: TGTGCCAGTAGTATAGGGCGGGCCGGTGCCTACAATGAGCAGTTCTTC. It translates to CASSIGRAGAYNEQFF.

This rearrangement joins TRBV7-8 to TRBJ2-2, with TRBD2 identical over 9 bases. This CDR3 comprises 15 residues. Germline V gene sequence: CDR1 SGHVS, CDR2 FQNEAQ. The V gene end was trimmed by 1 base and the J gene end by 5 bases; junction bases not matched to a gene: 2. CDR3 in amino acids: CASSLGAGGTGELFF. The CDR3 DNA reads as TGTGCCAGCAGCTTAGGTGCGGGAGGGACCGGGGAGCTGTTTTTT.

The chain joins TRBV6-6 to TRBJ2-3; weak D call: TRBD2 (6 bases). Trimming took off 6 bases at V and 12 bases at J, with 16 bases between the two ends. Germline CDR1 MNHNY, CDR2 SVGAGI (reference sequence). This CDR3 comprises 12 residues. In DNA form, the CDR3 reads TGTGCCAGCAGCCCCCGGGACTGGCAACAGTATTTT. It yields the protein CASSPRDWQQYF.

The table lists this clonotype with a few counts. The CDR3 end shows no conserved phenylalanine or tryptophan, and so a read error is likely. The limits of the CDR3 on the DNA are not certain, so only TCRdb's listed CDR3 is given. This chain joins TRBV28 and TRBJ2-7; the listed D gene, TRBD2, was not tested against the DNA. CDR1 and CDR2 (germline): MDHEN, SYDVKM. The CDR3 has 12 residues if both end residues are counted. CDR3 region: CASSGVGWGGVL.

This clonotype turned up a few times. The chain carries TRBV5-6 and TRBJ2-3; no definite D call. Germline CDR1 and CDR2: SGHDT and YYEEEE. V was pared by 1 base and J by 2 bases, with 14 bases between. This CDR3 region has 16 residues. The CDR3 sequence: CASSLRPPTTTDTQYF. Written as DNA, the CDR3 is TGTGCCAGCAGCTTGAGGCCACCCACAACCACAGATACGCAGTATTTT.

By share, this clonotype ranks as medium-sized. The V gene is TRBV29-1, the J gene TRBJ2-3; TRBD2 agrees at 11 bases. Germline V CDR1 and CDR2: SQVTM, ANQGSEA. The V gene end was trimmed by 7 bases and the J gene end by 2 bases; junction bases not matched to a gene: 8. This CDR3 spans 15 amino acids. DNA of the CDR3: TGCAGCGCTAGGACTAGCGGGCATATCACAGATACGCAGTATTTT. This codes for CSARTSGHITDTQYF.

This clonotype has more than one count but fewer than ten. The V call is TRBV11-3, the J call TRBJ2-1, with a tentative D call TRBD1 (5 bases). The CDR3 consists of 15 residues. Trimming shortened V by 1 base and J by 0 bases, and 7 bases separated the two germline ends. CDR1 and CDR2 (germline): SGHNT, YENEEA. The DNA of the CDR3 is TGTGCCAGCAGCTTAGGTCAGGGCTCCTACAATGAGCAGTTCTTC. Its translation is CASSLGQGSYNEQFF.

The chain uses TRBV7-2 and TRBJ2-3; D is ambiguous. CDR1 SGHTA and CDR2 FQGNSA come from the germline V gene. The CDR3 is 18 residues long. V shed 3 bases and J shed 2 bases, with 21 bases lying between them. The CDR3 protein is CASSFEGRIGSHTDTQYF. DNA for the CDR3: TGTGCCAGCAGCTTTGAAGGGCGGATTGGCAGTCACACAGATACGCAGTATTTT.

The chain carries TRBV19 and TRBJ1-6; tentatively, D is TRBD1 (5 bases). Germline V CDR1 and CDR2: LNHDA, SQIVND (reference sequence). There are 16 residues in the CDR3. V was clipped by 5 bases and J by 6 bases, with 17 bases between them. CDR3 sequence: CASSPLRDSRNSPLHF. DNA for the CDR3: TGTGCCAGTAGTCCCCTTCGAGACAGCCGTAATTCACCCCTCCACTTT.